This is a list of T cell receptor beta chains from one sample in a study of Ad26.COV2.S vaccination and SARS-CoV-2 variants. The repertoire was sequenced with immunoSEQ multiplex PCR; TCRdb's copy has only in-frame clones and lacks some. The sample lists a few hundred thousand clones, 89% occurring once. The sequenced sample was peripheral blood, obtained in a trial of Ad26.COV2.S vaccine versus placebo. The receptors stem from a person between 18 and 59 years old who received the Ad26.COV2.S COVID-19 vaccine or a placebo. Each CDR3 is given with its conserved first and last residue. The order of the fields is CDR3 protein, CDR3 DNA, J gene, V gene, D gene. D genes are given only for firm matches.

CDR3: CASSLAGHTEAFF
DNA: TGTGCCAGCAGTTTAGCCGGGCACACTGAAGCTTTCTTT
J: TRBJ1-1
V: TRBV28
D: NA

CDR3: CAASDARETQYF
DNA: TGTGCCGCCAGTGATGCCCGGGAGACCCAGTACTTC
J: TRBJ2-5
V: TRBV24-1
D: NA

CDR3: CASSLAGTFNTGELFF
DNA: TGCGCCAGCAGCTTGGCCGGGACATTCAACACCGGGGAGCTGTTTTTT
J: TRBJ2-2
V: TRBV5-1
D: NA

CDR3: CASIGTSNEKLFF
DNA: TGCGCCAGCATCGGCACGAGCAATGAAAAACTGTTTTTT
J: TRBJ1-4
V: TRBV10-1
D: NA

CDR3: CASSPFTSSSGNTIYF
DNA: TGTGCCAGCAGCCCTTTTACAAGTTCCTCTGGAAACACCATATATTTT
J: TRBJ1-3
V: TRBV9
D: NA

CDR3: CASSIQSREHQPQHF
DNA: TGTGCCAGTAGTATCCAGTCAAGGGAACATCAGCCCCAGCATTTT
J: TRBJ1-5
V: TRBV19
D: NA

CDR3: CASSRGENTEAFF
DNA: TGTGCCAGCAGCCGAGGTGAAAACACTGAAGCTTTCTTT
J: TRBJ1-1
V: TRBV3-1/TRBV3-2
D: NA

CDR3: CASSQGLSEQFF
DNA: TGTGCCAGCAGCCAGGGGCTAAGTGAGCAGTTCTTC
J: TRBJ2-1
V: TRBV27
D: NA

CDR3: CASSQRGTSGERYNEQFF
DNA: TGTGCCAGCAGCCAAAGAGGGACTAGCGGGGAGAGGTACAATGAGCAGTTCTTC
J: TRBJ2-1
V: TRBV3-1/TRBV3-2
D: TRBD2

CDR3: CASSFLGSGGFF
DNA: TGTGCCAGCAGTTTTCTAGGGTCAGGCGGCTTCTTC
J: TRBJ2-1
V: TRBV28
D: NA

CDR3: CSAGGASTDTQYF
DNA: TGCAGCGCTGGAGGGGCCAGCACAGATACGCAGTATTTT
J: TRBJ2-3
V: TRBV29-1
D: NA

CDR3: CASARGSNQPQHF
DNA: TGTGCCAGCGCCAGGGGGTCCAATCAGCCCCAGCATTTT
J: TRBJ1-5
V: TRBV6-5
D: TRBD1

CDR3: CASSEGAEGKLFF
DNA: TGTGCCAGCAGTGAAGGGGCCGAGGGAAAACTGTTTTTT
J: TRBJ1-4
V: TRBV6-1
D: NA

CDR3: CASSWLAGAGYEQYF
DNA: TGTGCCAGCAGCTGGTTAGCGGGGGCGGGCTACGAGCAGTACTTC
J: TRBJ2-7
V: TRBV7-2
D: TRBD2

CDR3: CATSKDRVLETQYF
DNA: TGTGCCACCAGCAAGGACAGGGTATTAGAGACCCAGTACTTC
J: TRBJ2-5
V: TRBV15
D: TRBD1

CDR3: CASSPLGLEQYF
DNA: TGTGCCAGCTCACCACTAGGACTGGAGCAGTACTTC
J: TRBJ2-7
V: TRBV18
D: NA

CDR3: CASSPVRSKGTGTDKAYNEQFF
DNA: TGTGCCAGCTCACCAGTGCGTAGTAAGGGGACAGGGACCGACAAGGCCTACAATGAGCAGTTCTTC
J: TRBJ2-1
V: TRBV18
D: TRBD1

CDR3: CASSLGAGDSYEQYF
DNA: TGCGCCAGCAGCTTGGGGGCAGGAGACTCCTACGAGCAGTACTTC
J: TRBJ2-7
V: TRBV5-1
D: NA

CDR3: CASTNGRNTEAFF
DNA: TGTGCCAGTACCAATGGGAGGAACACTGAAGCTTTCTTT
J: TRBJ1-1
V: TRBV19
D: NA